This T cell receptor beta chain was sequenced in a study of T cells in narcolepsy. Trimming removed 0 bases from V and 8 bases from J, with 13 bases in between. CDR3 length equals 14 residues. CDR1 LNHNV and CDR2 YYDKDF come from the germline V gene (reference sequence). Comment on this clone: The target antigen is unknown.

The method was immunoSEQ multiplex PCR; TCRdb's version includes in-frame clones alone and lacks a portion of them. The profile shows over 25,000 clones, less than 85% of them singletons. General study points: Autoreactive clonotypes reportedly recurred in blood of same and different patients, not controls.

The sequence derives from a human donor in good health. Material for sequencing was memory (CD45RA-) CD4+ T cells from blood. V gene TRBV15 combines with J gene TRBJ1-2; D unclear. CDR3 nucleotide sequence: TGTGCCACCAGCAGAGATCGGGCAGTAGACGGCTACACCTTC. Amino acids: CATSRDRAVDGYTF.